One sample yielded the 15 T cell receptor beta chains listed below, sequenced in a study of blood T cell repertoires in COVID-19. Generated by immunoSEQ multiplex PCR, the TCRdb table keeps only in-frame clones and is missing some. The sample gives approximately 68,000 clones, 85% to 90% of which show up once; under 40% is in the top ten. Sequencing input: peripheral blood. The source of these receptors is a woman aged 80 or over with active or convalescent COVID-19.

The chain's CDR3 is CASSQGMGAYEQFF. In DNA form, the CDR3 reads TGCGCCAGCAGCCAAGGAATGGGGGCCTATGAGCAGTTCTTC. This chain joins TRBV4-3 and TRBJ2-1; TRBD1 is a possible D gene (6 bases). The CDR3 is made up of 14 amino acids. In germline, CDR1 is LGHNA, CDR2 YSLEER. V lost 1 base, J lost 8 bases, and 12 bases lay in between.

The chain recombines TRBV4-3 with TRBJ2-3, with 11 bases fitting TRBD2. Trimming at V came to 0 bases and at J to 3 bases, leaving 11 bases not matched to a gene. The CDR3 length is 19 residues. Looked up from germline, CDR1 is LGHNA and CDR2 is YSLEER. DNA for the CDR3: TGCGCCAGCAGCCAAGATTCCGTTAGCGGGGGGGCTAATACAGATACGCAGTATTTT. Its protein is CASSQDSVSGGANTDTQYF.

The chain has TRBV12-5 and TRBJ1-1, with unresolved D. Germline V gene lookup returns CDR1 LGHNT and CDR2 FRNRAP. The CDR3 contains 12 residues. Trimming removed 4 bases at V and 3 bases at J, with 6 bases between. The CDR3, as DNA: TGTGCTAGTGGTTCGGACTACACTGAAGCTTTCTTT. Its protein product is CASGSDYTEAFF.

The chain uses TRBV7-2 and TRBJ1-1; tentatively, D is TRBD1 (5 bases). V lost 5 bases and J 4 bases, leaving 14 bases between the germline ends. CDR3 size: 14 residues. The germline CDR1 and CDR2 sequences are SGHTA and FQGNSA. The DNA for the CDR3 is TGTGCCAGCAGCGGCAGGGTGTCTGGCACTGAAGCTTTCTTT. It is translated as CASSGRVSGTEAFF.

The CDR3 bases are TGTGCCAGCAGTTATAGAGGGACTAGCGGTACTCAAGAGACCCAGTACTTC. This codes for CASSYRGTSGTQETQYF. The chain carries TRBV6-2 or TRBV6-3 and TRBJ2-5, with 11 bases identical to TRBD2. CDR3 length equals 17 residues. Germline trimming cut 3 bases from V and 2 bases from J; bases unmatched to any gene: 8. Germline CDR1 is MNHEY and CDR2 is SVGEGT.

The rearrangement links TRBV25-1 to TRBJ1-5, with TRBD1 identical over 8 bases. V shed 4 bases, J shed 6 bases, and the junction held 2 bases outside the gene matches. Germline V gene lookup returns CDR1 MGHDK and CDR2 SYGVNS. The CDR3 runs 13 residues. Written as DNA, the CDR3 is TGTGCCAGCAGTGGGACAGGGAGTCAGCCCCAGCATTTT. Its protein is CASSGTGSQPQHF.

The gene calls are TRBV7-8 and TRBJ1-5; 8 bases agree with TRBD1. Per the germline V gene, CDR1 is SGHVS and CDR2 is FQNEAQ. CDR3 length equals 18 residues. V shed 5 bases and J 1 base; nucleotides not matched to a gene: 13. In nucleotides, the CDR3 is TGTGCCAGCAGCACTGGACAGGGTTCCTCTAGGAGCAATCAGCCCCAGCATTTT. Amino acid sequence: CASSTGQGSSRSNQPQHF.

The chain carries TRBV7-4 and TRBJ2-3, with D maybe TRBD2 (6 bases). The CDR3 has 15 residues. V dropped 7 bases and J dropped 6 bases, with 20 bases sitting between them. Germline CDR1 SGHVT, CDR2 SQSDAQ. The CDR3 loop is CASTVGRDIGDTQYF. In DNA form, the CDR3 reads TGTGCCAGCACCGTAGGGCGGGATATTGGGGATACGCAGTATTTT.

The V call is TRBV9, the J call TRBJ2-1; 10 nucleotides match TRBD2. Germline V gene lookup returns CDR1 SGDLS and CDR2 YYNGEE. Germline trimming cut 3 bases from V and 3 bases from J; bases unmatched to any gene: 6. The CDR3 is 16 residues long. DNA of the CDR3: TGTGCCAGCAGCGGGCTAGGACTAGCGGTCTACAATGAGCAGTTCTTC. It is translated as CASSGLGLAVYNEQFF.

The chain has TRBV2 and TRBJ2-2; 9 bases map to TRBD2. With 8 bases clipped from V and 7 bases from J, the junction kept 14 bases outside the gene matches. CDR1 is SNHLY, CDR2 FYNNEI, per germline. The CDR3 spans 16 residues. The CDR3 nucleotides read TGTGCCAGCTTCTCCCAGCGGGGGGTACGAAACGGGGAGCTGTTTTTT. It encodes CASFSQRGVRNGELFF.

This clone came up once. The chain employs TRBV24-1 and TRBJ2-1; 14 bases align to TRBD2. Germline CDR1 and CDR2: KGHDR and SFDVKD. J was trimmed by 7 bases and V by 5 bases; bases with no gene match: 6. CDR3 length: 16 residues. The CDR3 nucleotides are TGTGCCACCAGTGCGCCCGGACTAGCGGGGGGTAATGAGCAGTTCTTC. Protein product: CATSAPGLAGGNEQFF.

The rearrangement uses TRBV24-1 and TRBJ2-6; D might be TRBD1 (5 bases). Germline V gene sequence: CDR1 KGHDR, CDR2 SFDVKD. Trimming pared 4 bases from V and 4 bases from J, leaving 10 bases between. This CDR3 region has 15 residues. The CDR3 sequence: CATSDRAEGANVLTF. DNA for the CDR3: TGTGCCACCAGTGACAGGGCGGAAGGGGCCAACGTCCTGACTTTC.

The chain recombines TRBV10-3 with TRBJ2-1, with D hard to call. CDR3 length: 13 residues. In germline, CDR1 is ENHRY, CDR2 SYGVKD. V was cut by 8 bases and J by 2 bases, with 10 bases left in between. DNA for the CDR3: TGTGCCATCTCTCCCGTCCCCTACAATGAGCAGTTCTTC. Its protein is CAISPVPYNEQFF.

This chain's CDR3 is CASSHGGRRGRPNGYTF. CDR3 bases: TGTGCCAGCAGTCACGGGGGCCGGAGGGGGCGTCCTAATGGCTACACCTTC. V and J are TRBV6-6 and TRBJ1-2; 7 nucleotides agree with TRBD1. The CDR3 is 17 amino acids. V trimming: 5 bases; J trimming: 6 bases; junction bases outside the gene matches: 18. Per the germline V gene, CDR1 is MNHNY and CDR2 is SVGAGI (reference sequence).

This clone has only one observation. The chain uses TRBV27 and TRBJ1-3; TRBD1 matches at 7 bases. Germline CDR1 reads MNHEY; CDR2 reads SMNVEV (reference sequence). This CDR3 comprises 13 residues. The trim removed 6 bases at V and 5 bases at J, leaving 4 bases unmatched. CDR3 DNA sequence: TGTGCCAGCAGCCGGGACAGCCGAAACACCATATATTTT. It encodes CASSRDSRNTIYF.